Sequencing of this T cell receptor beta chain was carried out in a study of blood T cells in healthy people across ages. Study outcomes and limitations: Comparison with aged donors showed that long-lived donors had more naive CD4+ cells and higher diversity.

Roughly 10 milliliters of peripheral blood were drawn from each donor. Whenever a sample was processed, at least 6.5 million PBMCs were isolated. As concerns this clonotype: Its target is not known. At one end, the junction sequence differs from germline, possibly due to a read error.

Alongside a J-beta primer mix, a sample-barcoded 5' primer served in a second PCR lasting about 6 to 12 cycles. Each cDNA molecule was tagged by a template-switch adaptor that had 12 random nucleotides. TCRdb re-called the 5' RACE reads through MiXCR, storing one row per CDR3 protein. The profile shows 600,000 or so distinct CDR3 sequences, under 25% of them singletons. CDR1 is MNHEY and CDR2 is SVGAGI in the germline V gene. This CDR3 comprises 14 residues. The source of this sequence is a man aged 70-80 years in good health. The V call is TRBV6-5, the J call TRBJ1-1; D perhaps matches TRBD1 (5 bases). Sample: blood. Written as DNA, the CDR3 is TGTGCCGGCAGCCCGAGGGACGGCAACACTGAAGCTTTCTTT. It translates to CAGSPRDGNTEAFF.